The 15 T cell receptor beta chains presented below share a single source sample, sequenced in a study of vaccination effects on CD4 cells after COVID-19. Data came from immunoSEQ multiplex PCR; TCRdb stores just in-frame clones and leaves some out. Of approximately 44,000 clones listed, over 75% are singletons. These TCRs are of unknown antigen specificity. Sequencing in the ViraFEST assay came after antigen-specific CD4+ T cells had been expanded with viral peptide pools, which were used to stimulate PBMC. When around nine days of culture had elapsed, CD4+ T cells were isolated. Nucleocapsid antibodies were negative in the vaccine recipients, who had never had SARS-CoV-2 infection. Sample: CD4+ T cells from PBMCs cultured with HCoV-NL63 spike peptides, taken before COVID-19 vaccination. Receptor source: a human donor who received a COVID-19 vaccine.

The chain joins TRBV18 to TRBJ2-3, with 7 bases that match TRBD1. The CDR3 sequence is 12 residues long. In germline, CDR1 is KGHSH, CDR2 LQKENI. Trimming cost V 3 bases and J 11 bases; bases outside gene matches: 5. CDR3 in DNA: TGTGCCAGCTCACCCCAGGACAGGAAGCAGTATTTT. Translating it yields CASSPQDRKQYF.

The V and J genes are TRBV2 and TRBJ2-7; 11 nucleotides line up with TRBD2. The trim removed 7 bases at V and 2 bases at J, leaving 7 bases unmatched. CDR3 length equals 15 residues. In germline, CDR1 is SNHLY, CDR2 FYNNEI. The CDR3 region has the DNA TGTGCCAGCAAAAAAACTAGCGGGGGAACCTACGAGCAGTACGTC. It is translated as CASKKTSGGTYEQYV.

The CDR3 here is CASISPGQKKTQYF. DNA for the CDR3: TGTGCCAGCATTTCCCCGGGACAGAAGAAGACCCAGTACTTC. The V call is TRBV6-5, the J call TRBJ2-5, with 7 bases that match TRBD1. V trimming: 7 bases; J trimming: 6 bases; junction bases outside the gene matches: 11. CDR1 MNHEY and CDR2 SVGAGI come from the germline V gene. The CDR3 length is 14 residues.

CDR3 residues: CAISEGANEQFF. DNA for the CDR3: TGTGCCATCAGTGAGGGGGCAAATGAGCAGTTCTTC. V and J are TRBV10-3 and TRBJ2-1; the D gene is possibly TRBD1 (5 bases). V was cut by 2 bases and J by 7 bases, with 6 bases left in between. CDR3 size: 12 residues. CDR1 ENHRY and CDR2 SYGVKD come from the germline V gene.

The chain carries TRBV5-1 and TRBJ2-5, with D perhaps TRBD1 (5 bases). Germline V lookup: CDR1 SGHRS, CDR2 YFSETQ. The CDR3 runs 14 residues. V gave up 0 bases and J gave up 3 bases, with 9 bases separating them. The CDR3 nucleotides read TGCGCCAGCAGCTTGGGGGCGACAGAAGAGACCCAGTACTTC. Residues: CASSLGATEETQYF.

The rearrangement links TRBV6-5 to TRBJ2-5; D ambiguous. The CDR3 totals 13 residues. Trimming took off 4 bases at V and 1 base at J, with 7 bases between the two ends. The germline gives CDR1 MNHEY, CDR2 SVGAGI. CDR3 in amino acids: CASSLIVQETQYF. CDR3 DNA: TGTGCCAGCAGTTTGATTGTCCAAGAGACCCAGTACTTC.

This chain links TRBV6-5 with TRBJ1-5; D not certain. The CDR3 consists of 16 residues. V lost 4 bases and J 0 bases, leaving 13 bases between the germline ends. Germline V CDR1 and CDR2: MNHEY, SVGAGI. CDR3 coding DNA: TGTGCCAGCAGTTCCTCCCGAGGCAATAGCAATCAGCCCCAGCATTTT. Translation gives CASSSSRGNSNQPQHF.

The CDR3 DNA reads as TGTGCCAGCAGCATACTACAGGGGAATGGCTACACCTTC. Residues: CASSILQGNGYTF. The chain is built from TRBV7-9 and TRBJ1-2, with 7 nucleotides matching TRBD1. Germline CDR1 SEHNR, CDR2 FQNEAQ (reference sequence). Germline trimming cut 5 bases from V and 6 bases from J; bases unmatched to any gene: 6. This CDR3 contains 13 residues.

The chain joins TRBV12-3 or TRBV12-4 to TRBJ1-5; D perhaps matches TRBD1 (5 bases). Trimming left V 6 bases short and J 2 bases short, with 8 bases between. This CDR3 has 13 amino acids. The CDR3 here is CASSGTGNQPQHF. CDR3 bases: TGTGCCAGCAGCGGGACCGGCAATCAGCCCCAGCATTTT.

The chain links TRBV14 to TRBJ2-6; TRBD1 agrees at 7 bases. This CDR3 has 18 residues. V shed 4 bases and J 0 bases; nucleotides not matched to a gene: 9. The germline V gene has CDR1 SGHDN and CDR2 FVKESK. The CDR3 loop is CASSPTGFMPSGANVLTF. The CDR3 DNA reads TGTGCCAGCAGCCCGACAGGGTTTATGCCCTCTGGGGCCAACGTCCTGACTTTC.

The chain joins TRBV7-9 to TRBJ2-1; D uncertain. With 2 bases removed from V and 5 bases from J, the gap between germline ends came to 7 bases. CDR3 length: 13 amino acids. Per germline, CDR1 SEHNR and CDR2 FQNEAQ (reference sequence). The CDR3 here is CASSLSSNNEQFF. In DNA, the CDR3 is TGTGCCAGCAGCTTATCCAGTAACAATGAGCAGTTCTTC.

J is TRBJ1-2 and V is TRBV19; 11 bases are a match to TRBD1. CDR1 is LNHDA and CDR2 is SQIVND in the germline V gene (reference sequence). Trimming cost V 0 bases and J 10 bases; bases outside gene matches: 4. The CDR3 contains 14 residues. CDR3 protein: CASSIEGTGGDYTF. The CDR3, as DNA: TGTGCCAGTAGTATAGAAGGGACAGGGGGAGACTACACCTTC. Full variable domain (remainder filled in from reference TRBV19 and TRBJ1-2): DGGITQSPKYLFRKEGQNVTLSCEQNLNHDAMYWYRQDPGQGLRLIYYSQIVNDFQKGDIAEGYSVSREKKESFPLTVTSAQKNPTAFYLCASSIEGTGGDYTFGSGTRLTVV.

The rearrangement joins TRBV5-8 to TRBJ2-5; 9 bases line up with TRBD2. Germline CDR1 SGHTS, CDR2 YDEGEE. This CDR3 comprises 15 residues. Germline trimming cut 4 bases from V and 1 base from J; bases unmatched to any gene: 5. CDR3 sequence (DNA): TGTGCCAGCAGCCCGAGCGGGGGGATCCAAGAGACCCAGTACTTC. It yields the protein CASSPSGGIQETQYF. The variable domain in full, completed from reference TRBV5-8 and TRBJ2-5, reads EAGVTQSPTHLIKTRGQQATLRCSPISGHTSVYWYQQALGLGLQFLLWYDEGEERNRGNFPPRFSGRQFPNYSSELNVNALELEDSALYLCASSPSGGIQETQYFGPGTRLLVL.

J is TRBJ1-1 and V is TRBV6-5; tentatively, D is TRBD1 (5 bases). V dropped 2 bases and J dropped 0 bases, with 13 bases sitting between them. The CDR3 covers 16 residues. Germline V lookup: CDR1 MNHEY, CDR2 SVGAGI. The CDR3 nucleotides are TGTGCCAGCAGTTACCTGCGACAGATGTTGAACACTGAAGCTTTCTTT. This codes for CASSYLRQMLNTEAFF.

Only a few counts were recorded for this clone. The chain is built from TRBV6-1 and TRBJ1-2; TRBD1 matches 8 bases. The CDR3 has 14 amino acids. After removal of 0 bases from V and 8 bases from J, the junction contained 5 bases not matched to a gene. Germline V gives CDR1 MNHNS, CDR2 SASEGT. DNA of the CDR3: TGTGCCAGCAGTGAAGCGCAGGGGGCGAGGGGCTACACCTTC. This encodes CASSEAQGARGYTF.